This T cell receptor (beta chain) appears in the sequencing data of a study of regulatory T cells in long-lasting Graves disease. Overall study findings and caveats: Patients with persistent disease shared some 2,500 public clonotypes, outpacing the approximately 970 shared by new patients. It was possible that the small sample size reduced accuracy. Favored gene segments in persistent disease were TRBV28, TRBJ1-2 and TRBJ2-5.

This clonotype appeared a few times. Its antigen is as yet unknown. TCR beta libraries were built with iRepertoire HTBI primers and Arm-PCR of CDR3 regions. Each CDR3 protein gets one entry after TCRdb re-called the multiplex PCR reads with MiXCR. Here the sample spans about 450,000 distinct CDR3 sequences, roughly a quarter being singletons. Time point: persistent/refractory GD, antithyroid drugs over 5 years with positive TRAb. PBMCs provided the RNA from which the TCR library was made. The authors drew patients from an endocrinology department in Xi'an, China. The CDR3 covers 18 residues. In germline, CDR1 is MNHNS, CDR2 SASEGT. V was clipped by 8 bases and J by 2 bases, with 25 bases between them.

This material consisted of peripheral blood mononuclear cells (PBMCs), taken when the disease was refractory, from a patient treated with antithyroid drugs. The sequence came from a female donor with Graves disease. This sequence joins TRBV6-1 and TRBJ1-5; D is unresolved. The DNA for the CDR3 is TGTGCCAGCTCCTCATGGCCGGGCAAGGGTTACCGCAATCAGCCCCAGCATTTT. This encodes CASSSWPGKGYRNQPQHF.